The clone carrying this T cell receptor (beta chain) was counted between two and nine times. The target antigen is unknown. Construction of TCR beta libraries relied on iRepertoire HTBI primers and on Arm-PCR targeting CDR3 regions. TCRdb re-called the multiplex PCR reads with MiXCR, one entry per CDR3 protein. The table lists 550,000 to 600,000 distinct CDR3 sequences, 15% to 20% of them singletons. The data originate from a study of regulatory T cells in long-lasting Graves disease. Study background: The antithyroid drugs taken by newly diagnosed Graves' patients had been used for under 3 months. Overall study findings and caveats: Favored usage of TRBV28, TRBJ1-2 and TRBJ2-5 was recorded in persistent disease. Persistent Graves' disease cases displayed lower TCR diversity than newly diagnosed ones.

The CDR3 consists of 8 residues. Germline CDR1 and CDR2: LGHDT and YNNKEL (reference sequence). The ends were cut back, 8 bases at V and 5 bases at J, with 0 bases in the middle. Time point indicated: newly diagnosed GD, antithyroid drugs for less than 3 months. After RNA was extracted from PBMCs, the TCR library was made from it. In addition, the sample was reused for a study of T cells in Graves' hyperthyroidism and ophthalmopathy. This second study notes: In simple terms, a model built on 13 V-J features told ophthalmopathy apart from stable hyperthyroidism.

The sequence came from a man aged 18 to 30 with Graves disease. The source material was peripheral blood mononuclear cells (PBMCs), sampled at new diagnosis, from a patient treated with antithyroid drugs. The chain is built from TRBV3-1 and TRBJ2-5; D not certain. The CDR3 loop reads CASETQYF. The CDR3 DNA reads TGTGCCAGCGAGACCCAGTACTTC.